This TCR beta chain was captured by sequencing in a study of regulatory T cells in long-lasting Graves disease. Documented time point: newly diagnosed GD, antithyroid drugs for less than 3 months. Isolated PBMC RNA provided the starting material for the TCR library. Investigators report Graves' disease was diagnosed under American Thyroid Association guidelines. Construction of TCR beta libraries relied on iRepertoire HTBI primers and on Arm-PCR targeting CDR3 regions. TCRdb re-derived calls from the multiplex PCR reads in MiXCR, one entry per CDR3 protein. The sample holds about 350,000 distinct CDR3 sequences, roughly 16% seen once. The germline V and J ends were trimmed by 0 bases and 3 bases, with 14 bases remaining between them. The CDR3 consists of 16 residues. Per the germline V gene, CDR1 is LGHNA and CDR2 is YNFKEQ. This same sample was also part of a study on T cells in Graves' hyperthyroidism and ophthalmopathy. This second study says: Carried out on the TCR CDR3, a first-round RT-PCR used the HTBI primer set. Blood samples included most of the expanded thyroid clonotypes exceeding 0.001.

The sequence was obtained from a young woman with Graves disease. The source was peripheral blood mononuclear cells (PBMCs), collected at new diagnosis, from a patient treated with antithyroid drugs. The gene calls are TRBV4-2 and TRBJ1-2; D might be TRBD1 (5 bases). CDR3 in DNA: TGTGCCAGCAGCCAAGAGGCCCCGGGGGAGTACTATGGCTACACCTTC. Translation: CASSQEAPGEYYGYTF.